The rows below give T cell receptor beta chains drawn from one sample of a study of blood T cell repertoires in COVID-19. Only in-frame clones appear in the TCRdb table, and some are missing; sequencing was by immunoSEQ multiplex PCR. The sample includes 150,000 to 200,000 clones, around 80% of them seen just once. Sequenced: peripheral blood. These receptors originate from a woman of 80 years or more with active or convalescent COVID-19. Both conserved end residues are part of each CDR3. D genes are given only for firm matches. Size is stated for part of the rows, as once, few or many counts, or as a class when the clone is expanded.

CDR3nt: TGTGCCACGGGGGACAGGAGTAATGAAAAACTGTTTTTT; CDR3aa: CATGDRSNEKLFF; v_gene: TRBV2; abundance: -; j_gene: TRBJ1-4; d_gene: TRBD1
CDR3nt: TGTGCCAGTAGTAGGGGGACACTAACTACCGGGGAGCTGTTTTTT; CDR3aa: CASSRGTLTTGELFF; v_gene: TRBV19; abundance: -; j_gene: TRBJ2-2; d_gene: -
CDR3nt: TGTGCCAGCAGCCAAGCCCAGGGACAGGGGGGTGCCGAGCAGTACTTC; CDR3aa: CASSQAQGQGGAEQYF; v_gene: TRBV4-2; abundance: -; j_gene: TRBJ2-7; d_gene: TRBD1
CDR3nt: TGTGCCAGCAGTGAGCAGGGTCGTGCCAAAAACATTCAGTACTTC; CDR3aa: CASSEQGRAKNIQYF; v_gene: TRBV2; abundance: few; j_gene: TRBJ2-4; d_gene: -
CDR3nt: TGTGCCAGCAGTTTAAATGGCAGGGGATATGGCTACACCTTC; CDR3aa: CASSLNGRGYGYTF; v_gene: TRBV28; abundance: once; j_gene: TRBJ1-2; d_gene: -
CDR3nt: TGTGCCAGCAGGGGACAGGGGGTTGGTGGCTACACCTTC; CDR3aa: CASRGQGVGGYTF; v_gene: TRBV3-1/TRBV3-2; abundance: -; j_gene: TRBJ1-2; d_gene: TRBD1
CDR3nt: TGTGCCAGCAGGGTAGACAGGGGTGGGTACGAGCAGTACTTC; CDR3aa: CASRVDRGGYEQYF; v_gene: TRBV2; abundance: -; j_gene: TRBJ2-7; d_gene: TRBD1
CDR3nt: TGTGCCACCAGCCCCAAGCAGGTCTCTAGCACAGATACGCAGTATTTT; CDR3aa: CATSPKQVSSTDTQYF; v_gene: TRBV15; abundance: -; j_gene: TRBJ2-3; d_gene: -
CDR3nt: TGTGCCAGCAGTGAAGCGGCCGACTACACCTTC; CDR3aa: CASSEAADYTF; v_gene: TRBV2; abundance: -; j_gene: TRBJ1-2; d_gene: -
CDR3nt: TGCGCCAGCAGCTCCGGGACAACTAACTATGGCTACACCTTC; CDR3aa: CASSSGTTNYGYTF; v_gene: TRBV5-1; abundance: once; j_gene: TRBJ1-2; d_gene: -
CDR3nt: TGTGCCAGCAGGCTGACAGGGTCATACGAGCAGTACTTC; CDR3aa: CASRLTGSYEQYF; v_gene: TRBV27; abundance: once; j_gene: TRBJ2-7; d_gene: TRBD1
CDR3nt: TGTGCCAGCAGCTTAGCCTCGGGGGTTTGGCAGCCCCAGCATTTT; CDR3aa: CASSLASGVWQPQHF; v_gene: TRBV7-2; abundance: -; j_gene: TRBJ1-5; d_gene: -
CDR3nt: TGTGCCAGCAGCCGCGTGGCTAGCGGGGGACAAGTAAGTGAGCAGTTCTTC; CDR3aa: CASSRVASGGQVSEQFF; v_gene: TRBV13; abundance: -; j_gene: TRBJ2-1; d_gene: TRBD2
CDR3nt: TGTGCCAGTAGTATACAACCGACAGGATTGAACACTGAAGCTTTCTTT; CDR3aa: CASSIQPTGLNTEAFF; v_gene: TRBV19; abundance: few; j_gene: TRBJ1-1; d_gene: -
CDR3nt: TGTGCCAGCAGCCCCTTTTGGCCGGGACAGGGGTACGAGCAGTACTTC; CDR3aa: CASSPFWPGQGYEQYF; v_gene: TRBV11-2; abundance: -; j_gene: TRBJ2-7; d_gene: TRBD1
CDR3nt: TGTGCCAGCAGCTTAGGCCCGGGGGGATCTAGCACAGATACGCAGTATTTT; CDR3aa: CASSLGPGGSSTDTQYF; v_gene: TRBV13; abundance: -; j_gene: TRBJ2-3; d_gene: TRBD2
CDR3nt: TGCGCCAGCAGCTTGGGGACAGGGATCGGCTCCTACAATGAGCAGTTCTTC; CDR3aa: CASSLGTGIGSYNEQFF; v_gene: TRBV5-1; abundance: few; j_gene: TRBJ2-1; d_gene: TRBD1
CDR3nt: TGCGCCAGCAGCCAGGGACTATTAAGCACAGATACGCAGTATTTT; CDR3aa: CASSQGLLSTDTQYF; v_gene: TRBV5-1; abundance: few; j_gene: TRBJ2-3; d_gene: TRBD2
CDR3nt: TGTGCCAGCAGCTTGGGTGGCGGGTCCTACAATGAGCAGTTCTTC; CDR3aa: CASSLGGGSYNEQFF; v_gene: TRBV5-5; abundance: -; j_gene: TRBJ2-1; d_gene: -
CDR3nt: TGTGCCAGCAGCTTAGATAGGTCTAGCGGCCCCAAAAACATTCAGTACTTC; CDR3aa: CASSLDRSSGPKNIQYF; v_gene: TRBV11-2; abundance: -; j_gene: TRBJ2-4; d_gene: TRBD2
CDR3nt: TGTGCCAGCAGCCGATTTAGGGTGGGGGAGGGATGGAGCACCGGGGAGCTGTTTTTT; CDR3aa: CASSRFRVGEGWSTGELFF; v_gene: TRBV9; abundance: -; j_gene: TRBJ2-2; d_gene: TRBD2
CDR3nt: TGTGCCAGCAGCTCGGACAGGGCTTATTCACCCCTCCACTTT; CDR3aa: CASSSDRAYSPLHF; v_gene: TRBV7-2; abundance: -; j_gene: TRBJ1-6; d_gene: TRBD1
CDR3nt: TGTGCCACCAGCAGTCGGACTAGCGGGGGGGTCTCCCAGTACTTC; CDR3aa: CATSSRTSGGVSQYF; v_gene: TRBV15; abundance: -; j_gene: TRBJ2-5; d_gene: TRBD2
CDR3nt: TGTGCCAGTAGTACCCCAGGGGGCTTGGGCTACACCTTC; CDR3aa: CASSTPGGLGYTF; v_gene: TRBV19; abundance: few; j_gene: TRBJ1-2; d_gene: TRBD1
CDR3nt: TGCGCCAGCAGCCGACTAGCGGGGGGGTACGAGCAGTACTTC; CDR3aa: CASSRLAGGYEQYF; v_gene: TRBV5-1; abundance: -; j_gene: TRBJ2-7; d_gene: TRBD2